The 8 T cell receptor beta chains in this list originate from one sample, sequenced in a study of shared clonotypes between healthy human individuals. Data came from immunoSEQ multiplex PCR; TCRdb stores just in-frame clones and leaves some out. In the table there are 2 million to 2.5 million clones, 90% to 95% of which are singletons. Sample: naive CD4+ T cells sorted from blood. The subset: CD45RA+ positively selected. Receptors originate from a man between 18 and 35 years old in good health.

This chain links TRBV29-1 with TRBJ1-3; the match to TRBD1 covers 10 bases. Germline V gene sequence: CDR1 SQVTM, CDR2 ANQGSEA. Trimming at V came to 4 bases and at J to 2 bases, leaving 2 bases not matched to a gene. This CDR3 spans 14 amino acids. DNA of the CDR3: TGCAGCGTTGGGACAGGGGGTACTGGAAACACCATATATTTT. The encoded protein is CSVGTGGTGNTIYF. The full variable domain, completed using reference TRBV29-1 and TRBJ1-3, is SAVISQKPSRDICQRGTSLTIQCQVDSQVTMMFWYRQQPGQSLTLIATANQGSEATYESGFVIDKFPISRPNLTFSTLTVSNMSPEDSSIYLCSVGTGGTGNTIYFGEGSWLTVV.

The chain couples TRBV5-1 to TRBJ2-7, with a weak D call TRBD1 (6 bases). This CDR3 has 16 amino acids. V lost 4 bases and J 3 bases, leaving 20 bases between the germline ends. Germline V gives CDR1 SGHRS, CDR2 YFSETQ. CDR3 in amino acids: CASSLTSGTPNYEQYF. The CDR3, as DNA: TGCGCCAGCAGCCTAACCTCCGGGACACCGAACTACGAGCAGTACTTC.

This chain joins TRBV9 and TRBJ2-3; 9 nucleotides agree with TRBD2. With 0 bases clipped from V and 4 bases from J, the junction kept 9 bases outside the gene matches. Germline assignment: CDR1 SGDLS and CDR2 YYNGEE. There are 17 residues in the CDR3. The CDR3 nucleotides are TGTGCCAGCAGCGTAGTGGCGGGAGGGCCCGCGGCAGATACGCAGTATTTT. Translated, it gives CASSVVAGGPAADTQYF.

Points on this clone: Other DNA variants within this sample encode the same CDR3. The rearrangement uses TRBV11-2 and TRBJ2-7; no reliable D call. CDR1 SGHAT and CDR2 FQNNGV come from the germline V gene. This CDR3 has 11 amino acids. V lost 1 base and J lost 5, with 3 bases in between. CDR3 in amino acids: CASSLGHEQYF. The CDR3 nucleotides are TGTGCCAGCAGCTTAGGCCACGAGCAGTACTTC.

V is TRBV30 and J is TRBJ2-7; D ambiguous. Trimming left V 3 bases short and J 6 bases short, with 9 bases between. This CDR3 region has 11 residues. Germline V gene data show CDR1 as GTSNPN and CDR2 as SVGIG (reference sequence). Here the CDR3 DNA reads TGTGCCTGGAGCTCCCCTAGCGAGCAGTACTTC. Residues: CAWSSPSEQYF.

The chain employs TRBV6-1 and TRBJ2-3; 7 nucleotides line up with TRBD1. This CDR3 has 14 residues. V shed 7 bases, J shed 1 base, and the junction held 5 bases outside the gene matches. CDR1 and CDR2 from the germline V gene are MNHNS and SASEGT. CDR3 amino acids: CASKRQGGTDTQYF. The DNA of the CDR3 is TGTGCCAGCAAACGGCAGGGGGGCACAGATACGCAGTATTTT.

In this sample, this clone turned up once. The V gene is TRBV29-1, the J gene TRBJ1-2, with 8 nucleotides matching TRBD1. CDR3 size: 11 residues. Germline CDR1 is SQVTM and CDR2 is ANQGSEA. V was clipped by 6 bases and J by 4 bases; unmatched bases: 1. In nucleotides, the CDR3 is TGCAGCGTAACAGGGGGCTATGGCTACACCTTC. Protein product: CSVTGGYGYTF. The complete variable domain, with remaining parts taken from reference TRBV29-1 and TRBJ1-2, reads SAVISQKPSRDICQRGTSLTIQCQVDSQVTMMFWYRQQPGQSLTLIATANQGSEATYESGFVIDKFPISRPNLTFSTLTVSNMSPEDSSIYLCSVTGGYGYTFGSGTRLTVV.

The chain recombines TRBV27 with TRBJ2-3; no definite D call. The CDR3 extends over 15 amino acids. CDR1 is MNHEY, CDR2 SMNVEV, per germline (reference sequence). Deletions cut 0 bases from V and 0 bases from J, with 7 bases between. The CDR3 bases are TGTGCCAGCAGTTTATCGCCAGTTAGCACAGATACGCAGTATTTT. Residues: CASSLSPVSTDTQYF.